Below, 28 T cell receptor beta chains from the same sample are listed, as sequenced in a study of response to subunit inactivated influenza vaccine. TCRdb ran MiXCR on the RT-PCR reads and lists one entry per CDR3 protein. The sample gives approximately 160,000 distinct CDR3 sequences, about 10% of which show up once; roughly 36% is in the top ten. This specimen was CD8+ T cells sorted from PBMCs, taken roughly 24 months after vaccination. These receptors all come from a man aged 50-75 years who received an inactivated influenza vaccine.

Within the sample, this clonotype is medium-sized. V usage is TRBV2 and J usage is TRBJ2-2; TRBD1 aligns across 7 bases. The V segment lost 8 bases and the J segment 0 bases; nucleotides outside the gene matches: 15. The CDR3 covers 18 residues. CDR1 SNHLY and CDR2 FYNNEI come from the germline V gene. The CDR3 reads CASYLRGQSPTNTGELFF. CDR3 in DNA: TGTGCCAGCTACCTGAGGGGACAGTCCCCTACGAACACCGGGGAGCTGTTTTTT. Full variable domain (missing parts from reference TRBV2 and TRBJ2-2): EPEVTQTPSHQVTQMGQEVILRCVPISNHLYFYWYRQILGQKVEFLVSFYNNEISEKSEIFDDQFSVERPDGSNFTLKIRSTKLEDSAMYFCASYLRGQSPTNTGELFFGEGSRLTVL.

In its sample, this clonotype was seen a few times. A read error may account for a junction end that differs from germline. The chain carries TRBV7-7 and TRBJ2-7; D is perhaps TRBD2 (5 bases). CDR1 SSHAT and CDR2 FNYEAQ come from the germline V gene (reference sequence). CDR3 length: 13 amino acids. Written as DNA, the CDR3 is TGTGCTAGCAGCTTAGGGTTCGGGGAAGAGCAGTACTTC. Encoded protein: CASSLGFGEEQYF.

The J gene is TRBJ2-2, the V gene TRBV7-6, with 13 nucleotides matching TRBD2. Germline CDR1 SGHVS, CDR2 FNYEAQ. The length of the CDR3 is 17 residues. Losses at the gene ends were 5 bases for V and 3 bases for J; bases not matched to a gene: 6. CDR3 in amino acids: CASSLGLAGDYTGELFF. CDR3 nucleotides: TGTGCCAGCAGCCTTGGACTAGCGGGAGACTACACCGGGGAGCTGTTTTTT.

This clonotype was picked up a small number of times. V is TRBV24-1 and J is TRBJ2-1; possible D gene TRBD2, 6 bases. In germline, CDR1 is KGHDR, CDR2 SFDVKD. This CDR3 contains 14 residues. Trimming pared 4 bases from V and 1 base from J, leaving 7 bases between. CDR3 residues: CATSDGSSYNEQFF. CDR3 DNA: TGTGCCACCAGTGACGGGAGTTCCTACAATGAGCAGTTCTTC.

This clonotype was found a few times. The J gene is TRBJ1-2, the V gene TRBV20-1; the match to TRBD1 covers 7 bases. After removal of 5 bases from V and 7 bases from J, the junction contained 13 bases not matched to a gene. Germline V gene sequence: CDR1 DFQATT, CDR2 SNEGSKA (reference sequence). The length of the CDR3 is 14 residues. The CDR3 protein is CSALGQARRGGYTF. CDR3 DNA sequence: TGCAGTGCTCTCGGACAGGCGCGGAGAGGTGGCTACACCTTC.

This chain links TRBV6-2 or TRBV6-3 with TRBJ2-7; D may correspond to TRBD1 or TRBD2 (6 bases each). CDR1 and CDR2 from the germline V gene are MNHEY and SVGEGT. The CDR3 is made up of 15 amino acids. V dropped 0 bases and J dropped 4 bases, with 13 bases sitting between them. Here the CDR3 DNA reads TGTGCCAGCAGTTACTCCTCCGGGGGCAATTACGAGCAGTACTTC. Its translation is CASSYSSGGNYEQYF.

The J gene is TRBJ2-7, the V gene TRBV2; a possible D gene is TRBD1 (5 bases). V was shortened by 8 bases and J by 1 base, with 15 bases between the two germline ends. The CDR3 consists of 14 residues. The germline CDR1 and CDR2 sequences are SNHLY and FYNNEI. For the CDR3, the DNA is TGTGCCAGCTTCGACAGTGGGTTTTCCTACGAGCAGTACTTC. This encodes CASFDSGFSYEQYF.

In its sample, this clonotype was seen many times. V gene TRBV6-2 or TRBV6-3 combines with J gene TRBJ2-2; D remains ambiguous. Trimming took 2 bases from V and 1 from J, leaving 5 bases between them. The CDR3 loop spans 14 amino acids. The germline V gene encodes CDR1 MNHEY and CDR2 SVGEGT. The chain's CDR3 is CASSYGVNTGELFF. The CDR3 DNA follows: TGTGCCAGCAGTTACGGGGTGAACACCGGGGAGCTGTTTTTT.

The V gene is TRBV5-6, the J gene TRBJ2-1, with D perhaps matching TRBD1 or TRBD2 (5 bases each). The CDR3 has 16 residues. Germline V gene sequence: CDR1 SGHDT, CDR2 YYEEEE. Trimming shortened V by 1 base and J by 3 bases, and 14 bases separated the two germline ends. As DNA, the CDR3 is TGTGCCAGCAGCTTGCCCCACGGGACGGACTACAATGAGCAGTTCTTC. Translating gives CASSLPHGTDYNEQFF.

CDR3 DNA: TGCAGTGCTAGCAGGGCTTTGGGGAATGAGCAGTTCTTC. Translation: CSASRALGNEQFF. This chain uses TRBV20-1 with TRBJ2-1; weak D call: TRBD1 (5 bases). Trimming left V 3 bases short and J 7 bases short, with 13 bases between. The CDR3 spans 13 residues. The germline gives CDR1 DFQATT, CDR2 SNEGSKA (reference sequence).

The chain joins TRBV7-9 to TRBJ1-4; no clear D gene. The V end lost 2 bases, the J end lost 7 bases, and 5 bases lay between the germline ends. The CDR3 covers 12 residues. Germline V lookup: CDR1 SEHNR, CDR2 FQNEAQ (reference sequence). The CDR3: CASSLSGEKLFF. CDR3 sequence (DNA): TGTGCCAGCAGCTTATCTGGTGAAAAACTGTTTTTT.

This clonotype was detected only a few times. The genes are TRBV9 and TRBJ2-1, with 14 bases matching TRBD2. The CDR3 consists of 16 residues. Germline V gene sequence: CDR1 SGDLS, CDR2 YYNGEE. V trimming: 3 bases; J trimming: 6 bases; junction bases outside the gene matches: 5. The CDR3: CASSDPGTSGSNEQFF. CDR3 DNA sequence: TGTGCCAGCAGCGACCCCGGGACTAGCGGGAGCAATGAGCAGTTCTTC.

The chain couples TRBV18 to TRBJ2-3, with unresolved D. The CDR3 contains 14 residues. Deletions cut 0 bases from V and 1 base from J, with 5 bases between. Germline CDR1 is KGHSH and CDR2 is LQKENI. CDR3 DNA sequence: TGTGCCAGCTCACCACCATTCCGCACAGATACGCAGTATTTT. Its translation: CASSPPFRTDTQYF. Full variable domain (outside the CDR3, taken from reference TRBV18 and TRBJ2-3): NAGVMQNPRHLVRRRGQEARLRCSPMKGHSHVYWYRQLPEEGLKFMVYLQKENIIDESGMPKERFSAEFPKEGPSILRIQQVVRGDSAAYFCASSPPFRTDTQYFGPGTRLTVL.

This clonotype was seen at least ten times. J is TRBJ2-7 and V is TRBV28; no clear D. The CDR3 is made up of 15 amino acids. The ends were cut back, 3 bases at V and 2 bases at J, with 14 bases in the middle. Looked up from germline, CDR1 is MDHEN and CDR2 is SYDVKM. In DNA, the CDR3 is TGTGCCAGCAGTTTTGGCGGCAGAAACACCTACGAGCAGTACTTC. Residues: CASSFGGRNTYEQYF. Drawing the rest from reference TRBV28 and TRBJ2-7, the complete variable domain is DVKVTQSSRYLVKRTGEKVFLECVQDMDHENMFWYRQDPGLGLRLIYFSYDVKMKEKGDIPEGYSVSREKKERFSLILESASTNQTSMYLCASSFGGRNTYEQYFGPGTRLTVT.

The table lists this clonotype with many counts. The gene calls are TRBV3-1 and TRBJ2-1, with D possibly TRBD2 on 6 matching bases. Trimming pared 1 base from V and 9 bases from J, leaving 19 bases between. CDR3 length: 16 amino acids. CDR1 and CDR2 (germline): LGHDT, YNNKEL (reference sequence). CDR3 in DNA: TGTGCCAGCAGCCAAGTTGGTGTTACTAGCCGTACTGAGCAGTTCTTC. Translated, it gives CASSQVGVTSRTEQFF.

This clonotype has just a few counts. The chain couples TRBV7-9 to TRBJ1-2; D not certain. CDR3 size: 15 residues. Germline V CDR1 and CDR2: SEHNR, FQNEAQ (reference sequence). V was shortened by 0 bases and J by 8 bases, with 16 bases between the two germline ends. This CDR3 is CASSLATVMARGYTF. CDR3 coding DNA: TGTGCCAGCAGCTTAGCGACTGTAATGGCGAGGGGCTACACCTTC.

A few counts support this clonotype. This chain uses TRBV4-2 with TRBJ2-5; D ambiguous. CDR1 and CDR2 (germline): LGHNA, YNFKEQ. The length of the CDR3 is 15 residues. With 0 bases removed from V and 5 bases from J, the gap between germline ends came to 13 bases. The CDR3 spells CASSQDPSQLETQYF. The CDR3 coding sequence is TGTGCCAGCAGCCAAGATCCCAGTCAGTTGGAGACCCAGTACTTC.

The CDR3 here is CASSLWQSTGELFF. Written as DNA, the CDR3 is TGTGCCAGCAGTTTGTGGCAGTCGACCGGGGAGCTGTTTTTT. This sequence joins TRBV27 and TRBJ2-2; D is undetermined. This CDR3 comprises 14 residues. Trimming stripped 3 bases from V and 5 bases from J, with 10 bases between. Germline CDR1 is MNHEY and CDR2 is SMNVEV (reference sequence).

The chain has TRBV18 and TRBJ2-1; no definite D call. The CDR3 sequence is 17 residues long. The germline CDR1 and CDR2 sequences are KGHSH and LQKENI. Trimming removed 2 bases at V and 0 bases at J, with 14 bases between. CDR3 protein: CASSPSFGSRSYNEQFF. The DNA of the CDR3 is TGTGCCAGCTCACCATCTTTTGGCAGTCGCTCCTACAATGAGCAGTTCTTC.

In this sample, this clonotype turned up a few times. The chain has TRBV24-1 and TRBJ2-2; D tentatively reads TRBD1 or TRBD2 (6 bases each). The CDR3 has 14 residues. Germline V gives CDR1 KGHDR, CDR2 SFDVKD. The V end was cut by 3 bases, the J end by 6 bases, with 10 bases between. The CDR3 DNA is TGTGCCACCAGTGATGGTGGGGGGCCCGGGGAGCTGTTTTTT. Protein: CATSDGGGPGELFF.

V and J are TRBV7-9 and TRBJ2-7; D might be TRBD1 (5 bases). V lost 0 bases to trimming and J lost 6 bases, with 15 bases between them. The germline gives CDR1 SEHNR, CDR2 FQNEAQ (reference sequence). The CDR3 contains 15 residues. The CDR3, as DNA: TGTGCCAGCAGCTTAGCTGGGGCAGGAATGGGCGAGCAGTACTTC. It encodes CASSLAGAGMGEQYF.

The sample holds a few counts of this clonotype. The CDR3 nucleotides are TGTGCCAGCAGAAAGGCGGGACAGGGGGCATACGAGCAGTACTTC. It encodes CASRKAGQGAYEQYF. This chain joins TRBV25-1 and TRBJ2-7; 12 bases are shared with TRBD1. The CDR3 length is 15 residues. Germline V gene sequence: CDR1 MGHDK, CDR2 SYGVNS. V dropped 6 bases and J dropped 4; count of bases not matched to a gene: 7.

The CDR3 DNA follows: TGTGCCAGCAGTTTATTACTAACCCACGAGCAGTACTTC. Translated, it gives CASSLLLTHEQYF. V is TRBV27 and J is TRBJ2-7, with D unclear. The CDR3 consists of 13 residues. Trimming took 1 base from V and 5 from J, leaving 9 bases between them. Germline CDR1 is MNHEY and CDR2 is SMNVEV (reference sequence).

V gene TRBV5-5 combines with J gene TRBJ2-7, with 7 bases fitting TRBD1. V gave up 8 bases and J gave up 3 bases; unmatched junction bases: 11. Germline V gives CDR1 SGHKS, CDR2 YYEKEE (reference sequence). This CDR3 is 14 amino acids long. The CDR3 reads CARGPGTVCYEQYF. CDR3 DNA: TGTGCCAGGGGCCCCGGGACAGTCTGCTACGAGCAGTACTTC.

The chain uses TRBV11-1 and TRBJ1-4; D remains ambiguous. The CDR3 spans 18 residues. The V gene's germline CDR1 is SGHAT and CDR2 FQDESV (reference sequence). The V gene lost 5 bases and the J gene lost 2 bases, with 21 bases spanning the gap. The CDR3 loop reads CASSDGWGELSTNEKLFF. The CDR3 DNA reads as TGTGCCAGCAGCGACGGGTGGGGAGAGCTCTCCACTAATGAAAAACTGTTTTTT.

A few counts support this clonotype. This chain links TRBV28 with TRBJ1-5; D call uncertain. This CDR3 has 17 residues. The germline V gene encodes CDR1 MDHEN and CDR2 SYDVKM. V dropped 5 bases and J dropped 0 bases, with 17 bases sitting between them. The CDR3 DNA reads TGTGCCAGCAGTCCGCCCCGCTTAGAATATAGCAATCAGCCCCAGCATTTT. It translates to CASSPPRLEYSNQPQHF.

This clonotype was detected only a few times. The chain combines TRBV2 with TRBJ1-1; TRBD1 matches at 9 bases. This CDR3 is built from 12 residues. Germline CDR1 reads SNHLY; CDR2 reads FYNNEI. V dropped 8 bases and J dropped 5; count of bases not matched to a gene: 3. The DNA for the CDR3 is TGTGCCAGCGAAGGACAGGGGACTGAAGCTTTCTTT. Protein: CASEGQGTEAFF.

The chain carries TRBV5-1 and TRBJ2-3; the match to TRBD2 covers 10 bases. The junction had 0 bases not matched to a gene; V was cut back by 0 bases and J by 5 bases. Germline CDR1 reads SGHRS; CDR2 reads YFSETQ. This CDR3 is 14 amino acids long. CDR3 in amino acids: CASSLASGGDTQYF. CDR3 nucleotides: TGCGCCAGCAGCTTGGCTAGCGGGGGAGATACGCAGTATTTT.